This T cell receptor (beta chain) appears in the sequencing data of a study of blood T cell repertoires in COVID-19. About the research overall: Samples came from the United States, Italy and Spain, spanning acute and convalescent COVID-19. PBMCs, B-cell-depleted T cells, or T cells provided the cDNA or gDNA that made up the material.

In the authors' workflow: Estimates of nucleated cell counts were drawn from the amplification of reference gene primers. TCRdb's copy holds only in-frame clones and misses some; the assay was immunoSEQ multiplex PCR. That table furnishes V, J and clone size, whereas the DNA furnished D and trimming. The sample has some 190,000 clones; about 80% are singletons. There are 17 residues in the CDR3. Specimen: peripheral blood. The chain recombines TRBV7-5 with TRBJ2-7; the table assigns TRBD2, which was not confirmed against the DNA. TRBV7-5 counts as a pseudogene. This TCR came from a man aged 55 to 70 with acute or convalescent COVID-19. CDR3 DNA sequence: TGTGTCAGAAGCCCGACCCCGGGTAGCGGGAGCCCCTACGAGCAGTACTTC. This codes for CVRSPTPGSGSPYEQYF.